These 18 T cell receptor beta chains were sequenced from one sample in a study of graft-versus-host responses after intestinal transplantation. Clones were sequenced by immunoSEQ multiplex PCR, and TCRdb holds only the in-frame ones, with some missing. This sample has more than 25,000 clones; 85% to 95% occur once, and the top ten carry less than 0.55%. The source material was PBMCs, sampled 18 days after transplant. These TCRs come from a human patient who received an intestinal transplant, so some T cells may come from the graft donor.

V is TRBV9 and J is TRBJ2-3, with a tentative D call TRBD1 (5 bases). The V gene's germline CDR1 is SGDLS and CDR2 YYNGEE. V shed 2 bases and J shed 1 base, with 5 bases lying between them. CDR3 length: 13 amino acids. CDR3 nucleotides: TGTGCCAGCAGCGTGACAGGCACAGATACGCAGTATTTT. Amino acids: CASSVTGTDTQYF.

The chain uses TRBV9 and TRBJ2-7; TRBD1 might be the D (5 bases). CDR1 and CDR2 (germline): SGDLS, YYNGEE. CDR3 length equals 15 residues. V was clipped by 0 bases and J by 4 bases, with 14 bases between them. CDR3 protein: CASSVGVGQGYEQYF. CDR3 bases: TGTGCCAGCAGCGTAGGGGTGGGGCAGGGTTACGAGCAGTACTTC.

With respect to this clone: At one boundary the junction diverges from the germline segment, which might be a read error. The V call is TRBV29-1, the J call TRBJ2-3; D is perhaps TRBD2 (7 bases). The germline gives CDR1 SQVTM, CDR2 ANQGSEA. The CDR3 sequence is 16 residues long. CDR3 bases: TGCGGCGTTGAAGATGGGAGGGGGGGACCAACAGATACGCAGTATTTT. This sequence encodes CGVEDGRGGPTDTQYF.

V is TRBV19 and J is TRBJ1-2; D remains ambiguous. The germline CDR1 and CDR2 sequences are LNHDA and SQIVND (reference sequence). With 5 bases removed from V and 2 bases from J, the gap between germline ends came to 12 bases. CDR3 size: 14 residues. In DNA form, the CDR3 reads TGTGCCAGTAGTCACCAAGCGTTGAACTATGGCTACACCTTC. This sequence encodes CASSHQALNYGYTF.

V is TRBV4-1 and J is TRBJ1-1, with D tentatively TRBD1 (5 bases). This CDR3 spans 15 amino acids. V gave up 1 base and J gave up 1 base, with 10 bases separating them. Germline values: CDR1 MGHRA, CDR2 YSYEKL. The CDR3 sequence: CASSQVGDPNTEAFF. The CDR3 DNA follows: TGCGCCAGCAGCCAAGTGGGGGACCCGAACACTGAAGCTTTCTTT.

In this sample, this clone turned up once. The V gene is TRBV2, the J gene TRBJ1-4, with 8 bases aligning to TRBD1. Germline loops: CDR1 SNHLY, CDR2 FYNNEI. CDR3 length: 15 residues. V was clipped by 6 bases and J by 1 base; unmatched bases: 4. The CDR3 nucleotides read TGTGCCAGCAGAGAGACAGGGGAAACTAATGAAAAACTGTTTTTT. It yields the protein CASRETGETNEKLFF.

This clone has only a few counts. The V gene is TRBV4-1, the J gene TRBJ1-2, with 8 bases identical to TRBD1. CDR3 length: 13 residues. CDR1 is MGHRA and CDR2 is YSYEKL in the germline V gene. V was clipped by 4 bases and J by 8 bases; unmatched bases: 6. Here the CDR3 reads CASSRQGIRGYTF. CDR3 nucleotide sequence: TGCGCCAGCAGCCGACAGGGGATAAGGGGCTACACCTTC.

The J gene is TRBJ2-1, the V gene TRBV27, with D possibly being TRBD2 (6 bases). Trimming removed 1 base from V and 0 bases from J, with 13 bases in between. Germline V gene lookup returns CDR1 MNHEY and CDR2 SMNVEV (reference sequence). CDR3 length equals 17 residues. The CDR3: CASSLYWDSSSYNEQFF. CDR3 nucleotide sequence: TGTGCCAGCAGTTTATATTGGGACTCAAGCTCCTACAATGAGCAGTTCTTC.

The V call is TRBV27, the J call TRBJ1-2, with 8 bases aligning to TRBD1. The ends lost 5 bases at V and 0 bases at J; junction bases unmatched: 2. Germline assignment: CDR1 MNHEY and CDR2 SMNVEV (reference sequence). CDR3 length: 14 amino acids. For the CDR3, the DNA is TGTGCCAGCAGTCGGACAGGGACTAACTATGGCTACACCTTC. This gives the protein CASSRTGTNYGYTF.

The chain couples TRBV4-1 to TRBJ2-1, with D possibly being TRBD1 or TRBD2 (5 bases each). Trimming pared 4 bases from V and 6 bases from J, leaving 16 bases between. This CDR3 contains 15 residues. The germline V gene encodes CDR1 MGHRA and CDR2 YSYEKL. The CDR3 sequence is CASSPRQGDRNEQFF. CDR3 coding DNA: TGCGCCAGCAGCCCCAGACAAGGGGACCGCAATGAGCAGTTCTTC.

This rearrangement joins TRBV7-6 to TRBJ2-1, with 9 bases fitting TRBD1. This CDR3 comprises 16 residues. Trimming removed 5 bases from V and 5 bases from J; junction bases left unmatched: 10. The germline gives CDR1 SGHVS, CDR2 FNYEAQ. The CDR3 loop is CASSPRQGGGNNEQFF. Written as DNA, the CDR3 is TGTGCCAGCAGCCCCCGACAGGGGGGGGGAAACAATGAGCAGTTCTTC. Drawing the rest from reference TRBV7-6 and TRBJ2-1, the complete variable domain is GAGVSQSPRYKVTKRGQDVALRCDPISGHVSLYWYRQALGQGPEFLTYFNYEAQQDKSGLPNDRFSAERPEGSISTLTIQRTEQRDSAMYRCASSPRQGGGNNEQFFGPGTRLTVL.

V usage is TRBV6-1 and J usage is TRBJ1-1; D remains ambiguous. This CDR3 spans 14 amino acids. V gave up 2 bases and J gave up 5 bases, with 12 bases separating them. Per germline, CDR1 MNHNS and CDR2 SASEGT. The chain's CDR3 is CASSELGSGTEAFF. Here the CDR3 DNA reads TGTGCCAGCAGTGAACTGGGCAGTGGGACTGAAGCTTTCTTT.

CDR3 DNA sequence: TGCGCCAGCAGCTTGGTTCCTAGCGGGGGGTGCCAAGAGACCCAGTACTTC. Its translation: CASSLVPSGGCQETQYF. V usage is TRBV5-1 and J usage is TRBJ2-5, with 11 bases matching TRBD2. The J segment lost 1 base and the V segment lost 0 bases, leaving 5 bases of the junction unmatched. CDR3 length: 17 residues. In germline, CDR1 is SGHRS, CDR2 YFSETQ.

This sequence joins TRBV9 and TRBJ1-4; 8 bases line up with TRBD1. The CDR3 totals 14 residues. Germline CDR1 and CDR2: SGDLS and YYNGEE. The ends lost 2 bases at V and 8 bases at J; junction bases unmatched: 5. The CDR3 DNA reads TGTGCCAGCAGCGTTGGACAGGGCGAGGAAAAACTGTTTTTT. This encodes CASSVGQGEEKLFF.

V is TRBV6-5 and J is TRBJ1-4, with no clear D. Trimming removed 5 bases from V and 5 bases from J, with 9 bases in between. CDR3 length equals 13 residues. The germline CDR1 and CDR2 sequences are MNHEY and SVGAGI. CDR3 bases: TGTGCCAGCAGTGAAGGTCAAAATGAAAAACTGTTTTTT. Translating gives CASSEGQNEKLFF.

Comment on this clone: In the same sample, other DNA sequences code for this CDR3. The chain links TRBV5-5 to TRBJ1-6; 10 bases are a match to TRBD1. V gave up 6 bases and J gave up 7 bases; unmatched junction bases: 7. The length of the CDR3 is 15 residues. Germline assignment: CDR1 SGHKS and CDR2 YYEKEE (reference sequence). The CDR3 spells CASNQWTGGNSPLHF. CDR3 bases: TGTGCCAGCAACCAATGGACAGGGGGGAATTCACCCCTCCACTTT.

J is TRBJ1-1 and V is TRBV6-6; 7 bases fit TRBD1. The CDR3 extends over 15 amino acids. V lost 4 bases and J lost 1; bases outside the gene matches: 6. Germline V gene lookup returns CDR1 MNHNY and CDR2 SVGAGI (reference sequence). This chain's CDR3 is CASSSLQGSNTEAFF. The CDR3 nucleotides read TGTGCCAGCAGTTCCCTACAGGGGTCGAACACTGAAGCTTTCTTT.

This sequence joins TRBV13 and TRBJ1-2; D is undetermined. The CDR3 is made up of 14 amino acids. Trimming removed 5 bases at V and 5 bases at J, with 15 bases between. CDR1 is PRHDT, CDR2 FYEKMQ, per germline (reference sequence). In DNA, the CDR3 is TGTGCCAGCAGCCGCCAGATTGGGGAATATGGCTACACCTTC. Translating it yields CASSRQIGEYGYTF.